These 32 T cell receptor beta chains were sequenced from one sample in a study of cytomegalovirus exposure and HLA in healthy donors. Use of 60 Vbeta and 13 Jbeta primers characterized the PCR. Clones were sequenced by immunoSEQ multiplex PCR, and TCRdb holds only the in-frame ones, with some missing. The table has more than 85,000 clones, 65% to 90% seen once; the top ten hold roughly 2.3%. Sequenced: PBMCs. The receptors stem from a young woman in good health and CMV-seronegative.

The chain has TRBV7-8 and TRBJ2-3; unclear D gene. The CDR3 sequence is 13 residues long. The germline V gene has CDR1 SGHVS and CDR2 FQNEAQ. V lost 5 bases and J 6 bases, leaving 12 bases between the germline ends. This chain's CDR3 is CASSLDSTDTQYF. The CDR3 DNA sequence: TGTGCCAGCAGCCTCGACTCAACGGATACGCAGTATTTT.

The chain couples TRBV6-6 to TRBJ2-5; TRBD1 agrees at 10 bases. V shed 2 bases, J shed 5 bases, and the junction held 2 bases outside the gene matches. CDR3 length: 14 amino acids. Germline CDR1 reads MNHNY; CDR2 reads SVGAGI (reference sequence). The CDR3 loop reads CASSYKDRGETQYF. The CDR3 DNA reads as TGTGCCAGCAGTTACAAGGACAGGGGGGAGACCCAGTACTTC.

This clone appeared a single time. CDR3 protein: CASSEQGGYWPQHF. The CDR3 region has the DNA TGTGCCAGCAGTGAACAGGGAGGCTATTGGCCCCAGCATTTT. The chain recombines TRBV6-1 with TRBJ1-5; possible D gene TRBD1, 5 bases. Germline V lookup: CDR1 MNHNS, CDR2 SASEGT. The CDR3 is 14 residues long. Trimming left V 2 bases short and J 9 bases short, with 14 bases between.

J is TRBJ1-3 and V is TRBV5-1; D remains unclear. Germline CDR1 is SGHRS and CDR2 is YFSETQ. V dropped 1 base and J dropped 0 bases, with 8 bases sitting between them. The CDR3 totals 15 residues. CDR3 in amino acids: CASSLFGDSGNTIYF. In DNA form, the CDR3 reads TGCGCCAGCAGCTTGTTCGGAGACTCTGGAAACACCATATATTTT.

The V gene is TRBV11-2, the J gene TRBJ2-7; 8 positions agree with TRBD1. CDR3 length equals 15 residues. The V gene's germline CDR1 is SGHAT and CDR2 FQNNGV. V lost 5 bases and J lost 2; bases outside the gene matches: 8. CDR3: CASSVSRGRAYEQYF. The CDR3 DNA follows: TGTGCCAGCAGCGTCTCCAGGGGGCGCGCCTACGAGCAGTACTTC.

The chain is built from TRBV7-6 and TRBJ2-5; no firm D call. Germline CDR1 and CDR2: SGHVS and FNYEAQ. The CDR3 consists of 12 residues. V lost 4 bases and J lost 0, with 3 bases in between. The DNA of the CDR3 is TGTGCCAGCAGCTCAAACCAAGAGACCCAGTACTTC. It encodes CASSSNQETQYF.

Only a few counts were recorded for this clone. The CDR3 reads CASSLASRTQYF. CDR3 sequence (DNA): TGTGCCAGCAGCCTAGCCTCGCGGACGCAGTATTTT. This chain links TRBV11-2 with TRBJ2-3; D possibly corresponds to TRBD2 (5 bases). Looked up from germline, CDR1 is SGHAT and CDR2 is FQNNGV. This CDR3 has 12 residues. Trimming took 5 bases from V and 9 from J, leaving 12 bases between them.

In nucleotides, the CDR3 is TGTGCCAGCAGTGTAAGCGGGAGTTCCTACAATGAGCAGTTCTTC. It encodes CASSVSGSSYNEQFF. This rearrangement joins TRBV25-1 to TRBJ2-1; TRBD2 agrees at 8 bases. The CDR3 consists of 15 residues. Looked up from germline, CDR1 is MGHDK and CDR2 is SYGVNS. The V gene end was trimmed by 4 bases and the J gene end by 1 base; junction bases not matched to a gene: 3.

V is TRBV7-9 and J is TRBJ2-5; 9 nucleotides line up with TRBD1. The J call may be wrong; the DNA end is better matched by TRBJ2-7. In germline, CDR1 is SEHNR, CDR2 FQNEAQ (reference sequence). The CDR3 is 16 residues long. CDR3 bases: TGTGCCAGCAGCTTAAGTCGCGGGACAGGGTCGGACGAGCAGTACTTC. Its translation: CASSLSRGTGSDEQYF.

The V call is TRBV30, the J call TRBJ2-7, with TRBD2 matching 11 bases. CDR3 length equals 15 residues. Unmatched junction bases numbered 4, after V lost 2 bases and J lost 1 base. Germline loops: CDR1 GTSNPN, CDR2 SVGIG (reference sequence). DNA for the CDR3: TGTGCCTGGAGTCCCGGGACTAGCGGATCCTACGAGCAGTACTTC. It is translated as CAWSPGTSGSYEQYF.

V usage is TRBV5-1 and J usage is TRBJ2-7; TRBD1 is a possible D gene (5 bases). Germline CDR1 is SGHRS and CDR2 is YFSETQ. This CDR3 is built from 13 residues. Between the trimmed V and J ends, which lost 3 bases and 2 bases, there was a span of 9 bases. CDR3 nucleotides: TGCGCCAGCAGCTGGACACCCACCTACGAGCAGTACTTC. Translating gives CASSWTPTYEQYF.

This chain links TRBV4-1 with TRBJ1-1; no reliable D call. Deletions cut 4 bases from V and 7 bases from J, with 10 bases between. The CDR3 is 12 residues long. The V gene's germline CDR1 is MGHRA and CDR2 YSYEKL. CDR3 residues: CASSLYAGEAFF. CDR3 bases: TGCGCCAGCAGCCTCTATGCGGGTGAAGCTTTCTTT.

The V call is TRBV6-5, the J call TRBJ1-2, with D maybe TRBD1 (6 bases). V shed 5 bases and J shed 1 base, with 11 bases lying between them. There are 14 residues in the CDR3. CDR1 is MNHEY, CDR2 SVGAGI, per germline. In nucleotides, the CDR3 is TGTGCCAGCAGTCGCTCAGGGGTTAACTATGGCTACACCTTC. Its translation is CASSRSGVNYGYTF.

The chain is built from TRBV4-2 and TRBJ2-7, with TRBD2 matching 12 bases. The V and J ends lost 4 bases and 4 bases, in that order; junction bases with no gene match: 8. CDR3 size: 16 residues. Germline CDR1 LGHNA, CDR2 YNFKEQ. The CDR3 sequence: CASSPSTSGSRYEQYF. In DNA, the CDR3 is TGTGCCAGCAGCCCCTCGACTAGCGGGAGTCGGTACGAGCAGTACTTC.

The chain recombines TRBV6-5 with TRBJ2-1, with D unclear. V lost 6 bases and J 0 bases, leaving 9 bases between the germline ends. The CDR3 sequence is 14 residues long. Germline V gene lookup returns CDR1 MNHEY and CDR2 SVGAGI. This chain's CDR3 is CASSITSSYNEQFF. The DNA for the CDR3 is TGTGCCAGCAGCATCACAAGCTCCTACAATGAGCAGTTCTTC.

The rearrangement joins TRBV7-9 to TRBJ2-2, with 8 nucleotides matching TRBD2. CDR1 is SEHNR, CDR2 FQNEAQ, per germline (reference sequence). This CDR3 is built from 16 residues. After removal of 5 bases from V and 2 bases from J, the junction contained 7 bases not matched to a gene. CDR3 nucleotides: TGTGCCAGCAGCCCAGGACTAGCCCTAAACACCGGGGAGCTGTTTTTT. Its translation is CASSPGLALNTGELFF.

The chain joins TRBV5-1 to TRBJ2-6, with 8 bases matching TRBD2. Trimming at V came to 2 bases and at J to 4 bases, leaving 5 bases not matched to a gene. Germline CDR1 is SGHRS and CDR2 is YFSETQ. CDR3 length: 16 amino acids. Here the CDR3 DNA reads TGCGCCAGCAGCTTAGCGGGAGTGGAGGGGGCCAACGTCCTGACTTTC. Translating gives CASSLAGVEGANVLTF.

V and J are TRBV15 and TRBJ1-5; the match to TRBD1 covers 9 bases. CDR3 length: 15 residues. Germline CDR1 is LNHNV and CDR2 is YYDKDF (reference sequence). The V segment lost 3 bases and the J segment 7 bases; nucleotides outside the gene matches: 7. This CDR3 reads CATSRGTGSGQPQHF. In DNA, the CDR3 is TGTGCCACCAGCAGGGGGACAGGGTCCGGACAGCCCCAGCATTTT.

J is TRBJ1-2 and V is TRBV5-4; 7 bases are shared with TRBD1. Germline CDR1 SGHNT, CDR2 YYREEE (reference sequence). J was trimmed by 2 bases and V by 5 bases; bases with no gene match: 3. This CDR3 spans 13 amino acids. Here the CDR3 reads CASSPQGNYGYTF. The DNA for the CDR3 is TGTGCCAGCAGTCCACAGGGGAACTATGGCTACACCTTC. Complete variable domain (other parts from reference TRBV5-4 and TRBJ1-2): ETGVTQSPTHLIKTRGQQVTLRCSSQSGHNTVSWYQQALGQGPQFIFQYYREEENGRGNFPPRFSGLQFPNYSSELNVNALELDDSALYLCASSPQGNYGYTFGSGTRLTVV.

This clone was recorded a few times. The V gene is TRBV6-5, the J gene TRBJ2-7, with D tentatively TRBD1 (5 bases). This CDR3 has 15 residues. Trimming shortened V by 4 bases and J by 1 base, and 14 bases separated the two germline ends. CDR1 and CDR2 from the germline V gene are MNHEY and SVGAGI. The CDR3: CASSSQGLTSYEQYF. CDR3 coding DNA: TGTGCCAGCAGTTCTCAGGGCTTAACATCCTACGAGCAGTACTTC.

The chain combines TRBV5-5 with TRBJ1-1; D gene uncertain. V lost 4 bases, J lost 0 bases, and 16 bases lay in between. CDR1 SGHKS and CDR2 YYEKEE come from the germline V gene (reference sequence). This CDR3 has 16 amino acids. The CDR3 nucleotides read TGTGCCAGCAGCCCCGGTTGGGGAGCCATGAACACTGAAGCTTTCTTT. Protein: CASSPGWGAMNTEAFF.

J is TRBJ2-5 and V is TRBV27; D is perhaps TRBD2 (7 bases). Trimming removed 6 bases from V and 5 bases from J, with 19 bases in between. CDR1 is MNHEY, CDR2 SMNVEV, per germline (reference sequence). CDR3 length: 15 amino acids. CDR3 region: CASSGRGPPLETQYF. CDR3 DNA: TGTGCCAGCAGCGGGCGGGGGCCCCCGTTGGAGACCCAGTACTTC.

This rearrangement joins TRBV5-1 to TRBJ2-1; 11 bases align to TRBD1. V dropped 0 bases and J dropped 4; count of bases not matched to a gene: 6. The V gene's germline CDR1 is SGHRS and CDR2 YFSETQ. There are 17 residues in the CDR3. CDR3 coding DNA: TGCGCCAGCAGCTTGGCAGGAGGGACAGGGGGATACAATGAGCAGTTCTTC. Protein sequence: CASSLAGGTGGYNEQFF.

The rearrangement uses TRBV19 and TRBJ2-7, with 9 bases identical to TRBD1. With V trimmed by 5 bases and J by 0 bases, 2 bases remained unmatched. This CDR3 has 14 amino acids. Germline V lookup: CDR1 LNHDA, CDR2 SQIVND (reference sequence). The CDR3 sequence: CASSAGQGSYEQYF. CDR3 bases: TGTGCCAGTAGTGCGGGACAGGGCTCCTACGAGCAGTACTTC.

The chain has TRBV7-6 and TRBJ2-7, with D maybe TRBD1 (6 bases). CDR3 length: 13 amino acids. The V gene's germline CDR1 is SGHVS and CDR2 FNYEAQ. V lost 6 bases and J lost 3, with 12 bases in between. The CDR3 coding sequence is TGTGCCAGCAGTTACAGGGTGGGCTACGAGCAGTACTTC. It encodes CASSYRVGYEQYF.

This rearrangement joins TRBV6-4 to TRBJ2-3, with 10 bases aligning to TRBD2. Trimming cost V 5 bases and J 2 bases; bases outside gene matches: 1. The CDR3 sequence is 14 residues long. Germline V lookup: CDR1 MRHNA, CDR2 SNTAGT. CDR3 sequence reads: CASSSGRATDTQYF. CDR3 sequence (DNA): TGTGCCAGCAGTAGCGGGAGGGCCACAGATACGCAGTATTTT.

The rearrangement links TRBV5-4 to TRBJ2-3, with D perhaps matching TRBD2 (6 bases). Germline CDR1 SGHNT, CDR2 YYREEE (reference sequence). V lost 0 bases and J lost 6, with 14 bases in between. The CDR3 has 15 residues. The CDR3: CASSLVTSLMDTQYF. Written as DNA, the CDR3 is TGTGCCAGCAGCTTGGTTACTAGCCTTATGGATACGCAGTATTTT.

This clone was seen once. The chain uses TRBV6-5 and TRBJ1-4; perhaps TRBD1 as D (5 bases). The germline CDR1 and CDR2 sequences are MNHEY and SVGAGI. CDR3 length equals 14 residues. Trimming removed 2 bases from V and 8 bases from J, with 12 bases in between. Written as DNA, the CDR3 is TGTGCCAGCAGTTACGTCCAGGGAAGGGAAAAACTGTTTTTT. Translated: CASSYVQGREKLFF.

The chain uses TRBV18 and TRBJ2-7, with D possibly matching TRBD2 (6 bases). Germline V gene sequence: CDR1 KGHSH, CDR2 LQKENI. Trimming stripped 4 bases from V and 2 bases from J, with 12 bases between. This CDR3 comprises 14 residues. The DNA for the CDR3 is TGTGCCAGCTCACGTGTCGGGAGTCCCTACGAGCAGTACTTC. This encodes CASSRVGSPYEQYF. The full variable domain, its missing parts supplied by reference TRBV18 and TRBJ2-7, is NAGVMQNPRHLVRRRGQEARLRCSPMKGHSHVYWYRQLPEEGLKFMVYLQKENIIDESGMPKERFSAEFPKEGPSILRIQQVVRGDSAAYFCASSRVGSPYEQYFGPGTRLTVT.

The V gene is TRBV7-6, the J gene TRBJ2-6; D may be TRBD1 (5 bases). Looked up from germline, CDR1 is SGHVS and CDR2 is FNYEAQ. Trimming removed 1 base from V and 0 bases from J, with 7 bases in between. The CDR3 is 16 amino acids. As DNA, the CDR3 is TGTGCCAGCAGCTTAGATGGGGCCTCTGGGGCCAACGTCCTGACTTTC. As protein: CASSLDGASGANVLTF.

This chain joins TRBV27 and TRBJ2-2; D remains ambiguous. This CDR3 has 14 residues. Germline V gene lookup returns CDR1 MNHEY and CDR2 SMNVEV (reference sequence). With 5 bases removed from V and 6 bases from J, the gap between germline ends came to 13 bases. CDR3 region: CASSPQRMAGELFF. The CDR3 DNA follows: TGTGCCAGCAGTCCCCAGCGTATGGCCGGGGAGCTGTTTTTT.

The chain combines TRBV5-5 with TRBJ2-1; D is perhaps TRBD2 (5 bases). Trimming stripped 2 bases from V and 5 bases from J, with 8 bases between. Per germline, CDR1 SGHKS and CDR2 YYEKEE (reference sequence). There are 13 residues in the CDR3. CDR3 region: CASSFPGNNEQFF. In DNA form, the CDR3 reads TGTGCCAGCAGCTTCCCGGGAAACAATGAGCAGTTCTTC.